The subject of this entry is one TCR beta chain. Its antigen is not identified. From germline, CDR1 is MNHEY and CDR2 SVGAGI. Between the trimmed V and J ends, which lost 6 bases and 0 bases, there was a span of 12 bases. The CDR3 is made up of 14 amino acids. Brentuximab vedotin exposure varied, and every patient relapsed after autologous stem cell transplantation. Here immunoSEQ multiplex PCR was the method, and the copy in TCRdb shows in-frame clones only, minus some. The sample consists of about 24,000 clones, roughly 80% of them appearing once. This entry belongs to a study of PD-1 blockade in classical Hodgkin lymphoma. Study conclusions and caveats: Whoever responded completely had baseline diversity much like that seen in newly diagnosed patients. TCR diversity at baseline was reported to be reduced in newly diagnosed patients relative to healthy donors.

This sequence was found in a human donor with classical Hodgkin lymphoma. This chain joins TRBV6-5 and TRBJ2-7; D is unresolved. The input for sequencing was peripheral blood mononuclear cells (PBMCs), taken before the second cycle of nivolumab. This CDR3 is CASRKAPASYEQYF. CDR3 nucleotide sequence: TGTGCCAGCAGAAAGGCGCCTGCCTCCTACGAGCAGTACTTC.